Included here is one T cell receptor beta chain sequence, with context. The CDR3 totals 12 residues. Germline CDR1 reads LGHDT; CDR2 reads YNNKEL (reference sequence). Trimming took 1 base from V and 6 from J, leaving 6 bases between them. The sample comes from a study of blood T cells in healthy people across ages. The use of a sample-barcoded 5' primer and a J-beta primer mix characterized a second PCR of roughly 6 to 12 cycles. TCRdb reprocessed the 5' RACE reads via MiXCR and lists one record per CDR3 protein. The sample shows over 1,300,000 distinct CDR3 sequences, roughly 59% of them seen only once. The extraction recovered at least 6 micrograms of total RNA per sample.

The rearrangement joins TRBV3-1 to TRBJ1-2; D not resolved. This clonotype originated in a man in his late teens or twenties in good health. Sequencing used blood. CDR3 loop: CASSQGSNGYTF. For the CDR3, the DNA is TGTGCCAGCAGCCAAGGGTCGAATGGCTACACCTTC.